One sample yielded the 8 T cell receptor beta chains listed below, sequenced in a study of STAT5B mutations in CD4+ large granular lymphocyte leukemia. Method: immunoSEQ multiplex PCR; TCRdb's copy keeps in-frame clones and lacks some. The sample lists fewer than 25,000 clones; approximately 84% were seen once. The specimen was CD4+ T cells from blood buffy coats. These receptors originate from a human donor in good health.

This chain links TRBV5-5 with TRBJ2-5, with TRBD2 identical over 10 bases. Germline V lookup: CDR1 SGHKS, CDR2 YYEKEE (reference sequence). J was trimmed by 5 bases and V by 4 bases; bases with no gene match: 8. The CDR3 extends over 15 amino acids. The CDR3 region has the DNA TGTGCCAGCAGCGGGTCTAGCGGGAGTCGGGAGACCCAGTACTTC. Residues: CASSGSSGSRETQYF.

The chain employs TRBV6-5 and TRBJ2-7; 7 bases match TRBD2. Germline V gene data show CDR1 as MNHEY and CDR2 as SVGAGI. There are 14 residues in the CDR3. The J segment lost 2 bases and the V segment lost 2 bases, leaving 3 bases of the junction unmatched. The CDR3 protein is CASSYRGGTYEQYF. DNA for the CDR3: TGTGCCAGCAGTTACAGGGGAGGGACCTACGAGCAGTACTTC.

This sequence joins TRBV30 and TRBJ1-4; perhaps TRBD1 as D (5 bases). Germline CDR1 and CDR2: GTSNPN and SVGIG (reference sequence). The CDR3 has 17 amino acids. Trimming left V 2 bases short and J 7 bases short, with 23 bases between. The CDR3 here is CAWSPRLQAGVSEKLFF. The CDR3, as DNA: TGTGCCTGGAGTCCGCGTCTACAGGCCGGCGTTAGTGAAAAACTGTTTTTT.

The chain uses TRBV12-2 and TRBJ2-7; TRBD1 is taken as the D call from the table, unchecked against the DNA. TRBV12-2 is a pseudogene locus. The CDR3 covers 14 residues. CDR3 coding DNA: TGTGCAAGTCGCCCGCGGACAGGGACCTACGAGCAGTACTTC. This gives the protein CASRPRTGTYEQYF.

The chain recombines TRBV9 with TRBJ1-1, with TRBD1 matching over 7 bases. The trim removed 3 bases at V and 5 bases at J, leaving 4 bases unmatched. Germline loops: CDR1 SGDLS, CDR2 YYNGEE. The CDR3 has 13 residues. CDR3 loop: CASSAGGGTEAFF. The CDR3 bases are TGTGCCAGCAGCGCAGGGGGGGGGACTGAAGCTTTCTTT.

The gene calls are TRBV25-1 and TRBJ1-5, with a possible D match to TRBD1 (6 bases). Trimming removed 3 bases at V and 4 bases at J, with 13 bases between. The germline V gene encodes CDR1 MGHDK and CDR2 SYGVNS. The length of the CDR3 is 15 residues. CDR3 sequence reads: CASSEPGQLNQPQHF. In DNA form, the CDR3 reads TGTGCCAGCAGTGAGCCAGGACAGCTAAATCAGCCCCAGCATTTT. Full variable domain (rest looked up from reference TRBV25-1 and TRBJ1-5): EADIYQTPRYLVIGTGKKITLECSQTMGHDKMYWYQQDPGMELHLIHYSYGVNSTEKGDLSSESTVSRIRTEHFPLTLESARPSHTSQYLCASSEPGQLNQPQHFGDGTRLSIL.

The genes are TRBV11-2 and TRBJ1-1; 10 bases are a match to TRBD1. This CDR3 has 12 amino acids. Germline trimming cut 4 bases from V and 10 bases from J; bases unmatched to any gene: 3. The germline gives CDR1 SGHAT, CDR2 FQNNGV. In DNA form, the CDR3 reads TGTGCCAGCAGCTCGGACAGGGGGAGAGCTTTCTTT. Protein sequence: CASSSDRGRAFF.

The chain employs TRBV7-9 and TRBJ1-1; a weak D match, TRBD1 (6 bases). Deletions cut 5 bases from V and 1 base from J, with 11 bases between. Germline assignment: CDR1 SEHNR and CDR2 FQNEAQ (reference sequence). This CDR3 has 14 amino acids. CDR3 in DNA: TGTGCCAGCAGCCGTTGGACAGCGAACACTGAAGCTTTCTTT. This translates into CASSRWTANTEAFF.